These T cell receptor beta chains were read from a single sample in a study of CD8+CD57+ T cells in acquired aplastic anemia. TCRdb independently ran MiXCR on the reads; one entry per CDR3 protein. Among around 180,000 distinct CDR3 sequences listed, 64% were seen once. The sample consisted of sorted CD4+, CD8+, or CD8+CD57+ T cells (not recorded which) from PBMCs. These receptors were collected from a human donor with severe aplastic anemia or a healthy control (not recorded which). Each CDR3 is given with its conserved first and last residue. D genes are given only for firm matches. Size is stated for part of the rows, as once, few or many counts, or as a class when the clone is expanded.

v_gene	j_gene	d_gene	abundance	CDR3aa	CDR3nt
TRBV9	TRBJ1-1	TRBD1	.	CASSVATGVGGHTEAFF	TGTGCCAGCAGCGTAGCTACAGGGGTTGGGGGCCACACTGAAGCTTTCTTT
TRBV7-3	TRBJ1-1	.	.	CASTKTGSNTEAFF	TGTGCCAGCACAAAGACGGGTTCTAACACTGAAGCTTTCTTT
TRBV25-1	TRBJ2-7	.	.	CATSDFTASSLRGSEQYF	TGTGCCACCAGTGATTTCACAGCCAGCAGTCTCCGGGGGAGCGAGCAGTACTTC
TRBV7-9	TRBJ2-3	TRBD2	.	CASSLGLAGGADTQYF	TGTGCCAGCAGCCTCGGACTAGCGGGAGGGGCAGATACGCAGTATTTT
TRBV7-6	TRBJ2-1	TRBD2	few	CASTSPGLAAEQFF	TGTGCCAGCACCTCTCCGGGACTAGCGGCTGAGCAGTTCTTC
TRBV2	TRBJ2-7	TRBD1	many	CASSEASTGTGEQYF	TGTGCCAGCAGTGAAGCCTCGACAGGGACGGGCGAGCAGTACTTC
TRBV7-9	TRBJ2-2	.	few	CASSLVVSGELFF	TGTGCCAGCAGCTTAGTTGTTTCCGGGGAGCTGTTTTTT
TRBV30	TRBJ1-3	.	.	CAWSGRAIYSGNTIYF	TGTGCCTGGAGTGGTAGAGCGATTTACTCTGGAAACACCATATATTTT
TRBV7-8	TRBJ2-7	TRBD2	few	CASSLGSSGGTYEQYF	TGTGCCAGCAGCTTAGGCTCCAGCGGGGGAACCTACGAGCAGTACTTC
TRBV20-1	TRBJ2-1	TRBD1	few	CSARAGTGGRGEQFF	TGCAGTGCTAGAGCGGGGACAGGGGGCAGGGGTGAGCAGTTCTTC
TRBV25-1	TRBJ1-6	.	.	CASSVGNSSSLHF	TGTGCCAGCAGTGTAGGGAATAGTTCATCCCTCCACTTT